Listed here are 17 T cell receptor beta chains from one sample, sequenced in a study of cytomegalovirus exposure and HLA in healthy donors. A multiplex PCR was run with 60 Vbeta primers and 13 Jbeta primers. Sequencing used immunoSEQ multiplex PCR; TCRdb keeps in-frame clones, though not all of them. Of roughly 110,000 clones listed, about 75% are singletons. Sequencing was done on a sample of PBMCs. Source of these receptors: a male donor in good health and CMV-seropositive.

This rearrangement joins TRBV5-4 to TRBJ1-3, with unresolved D. The CDR3 runs to 16 residues. Germline loops: CDR1 SGHNT, CDR2 YYREEE (reference sequence). Trimming stripped 0 bases from V and 0 bases from J, with 10 bases between. The CDR3 DNA reads as TGTGCCAGCAGCTTGGCCCCAGGATACTCTGGAAACACCATATATTTT. Translated, it gives CASSLAPGYSGNTIYF.

The chain uses TRBV7-3 and TRBJ2-3, with 10 bases matching TRBD1. V dropped 1 base and J dropped 3; count of bases not matched to a gene: 1. The length of the CDR3 is 15 residues. CDR1 and CDR2 (germline): SGHTA, FQGTGA. In nucleotides, the CDR3 is TGTGCCAGCAGCTTAAGGGACAGGGGAACAGATACGCAGTATTTT. Translation gives CASSLRDRGTDTQYF.

In DNA, the CDR3 is TGTGCCAGCAGACAAGGAGGGAGGGCCAACAATGAGCAGTTCTTC. It codes for CASRQGGRANNEQFF. This chain uses TRBV7-2 with TRBJ2-1; 7 bases map to TRBD2. V lost 6 bases to trimming and J lost 5 bases; unmatched junction nucleotides: 10. CDR3 length equals 15 residues. The germline CDR1 and CDR2 sequences are SGHTA and FQGNSA.

The rearrangement links TRBV18 to TRBJ2-1, with a tentative D call TRBD1 (6 bases). CDR1 is KGHSH and CDR2 is LQKENI in the germline V gene. Trimming removed 2 bases at V and 6 bases at J, with 11 bases between. The CDR3 consists of 14 residues. The CDR3 region has the DNA TGTGCCAGCTCACCATACAGGGATACCAATGAGCAGTTCTTC. This codes for CASSPYRDTNEQFF.

The genes are TRBV6-6 and TRBJ1-1, with D possibly matching TRBD1 (6 bases). CDR1 MNHNY and CDR2 SVGAGI come from the germline V gene (reference sequence). CDR3 size: 15 residues. Trimming pared 7 bases from V and 2 bases from J, leaving 17 bases between. CDR3 nucleotides: TGTGCCAGCACTATCTACAGGGAGGGAAACACTGAAGCTTTCTTT. Translating it yields CASTIYREGNTEAFF.

CDR3 nucleotide sequence: TGTGCCAGCAGGGCCCCAGGGACTGGCACCTACAATGAGCAGTTCTTC. Translating gives CASRAPGTGTYNEQFF. J is TRBJ2-1 and V is TRBV7-2; possibly TRBD2 for D (6 bases). Trimming removed 6 bases at V and 2 bases at J, with 17 bases between. The CDR3 length is 16 residues. Germline V gene sequence: CDR1 SGHTA, CDR2 FQGNSA.

The chain recombines TRBV30 with TRBJ2-1, with 7 bases lining up with TRBD2. The CDR3 extends over 15 amino acids. Trimming cost V 2 bases and J 6 bases; bases outside gene matches: 10. Germline values: CDR1 GTSNPN, CDR2 SVGIG (reference sequence). The CDR3 region has the DNA TGTGCCTGGAGTCCCCTGACGGGGGGAGGCAATGAGCAGTTCTTC. The encoded protein is CAWSPLTGGGNEQFF.

The CDR3 region has the DNA TGTGCCAGCCGCAATCCAGACACAACCTACGAGCAGTACTTC. It encodes CASRNPDTTYEQYF. The J gene is TRBJ2-7, the V gene TRBV6-6; no clear D. Germline V gene sequence: CDR1 MNHNY, CDR2 SVGAGI (reference sequence). This CDR3 region has 14 residues. Between the trimmed V and J ends, which lost 8 bases and 2 bases, there was a span of 16 bases.

The chain joins TRBV11-2 to TRBJ1-6; TRBD1 agrees at 9 bases. The CDR3 consists of 14 residues. Germline CDR1 SGHAT, CDR2 FQNNGV. With V trimmed by 4 bases and J by 9 bases, 4 bases remained unmatched. CDR3 coding DNA: TGTGCCAGCAGCTCGGGACAGGGTGCTTCACCCCTCCACTTT. Its translation is CASSSGQGASPLHF.

The sample holds a few counts of this clone. The gene calls are TRBV2 and TRBJ1-4, with 9 bases fitting TRBD1. The length of the CDR3 is 14 residues. Germline values: CDR1 SNHLY, CDR2 FYNNEI. Trimming at V came to 6 bases and at J to 7 bases, leaving 6 bases not matched to a gene. CDR3 protein: CASRRQGVVEKLFF. As DNA, the CDR3 is TGTGCCAGCAGACGACAGGGGGTGGTTGAAAAACTGTTTTTT.

In DNA form, the CDR3 reads TGTGCCAGCAGTGGGGGCAAGACCATCTATGGCTACACCTTC. The encoded protein is CASSGGKTIYGYTF. V gene TRBV6-5 combines with J gene TRBJ1-2; D is perhaps TRBD1 (6 bases). The V end was cut by 5 bases, the J end by 4 bases, with 14 bases between. Per germline, CDR1 MNHEY and CDR2 SVGAGI. The CDR3 extends over 14 amino acids.

This clone showed up just once. The germline gene is not matched at one end of the junction; a read error may be the cause. The rearrangement joins TRBV18 to TRBJ2-7, with TRBD2 matching 9 bases. This CDR3 is built from 11 residues. CDR1 KGHSH and CDR2 LQKENI come from the germline V gene. The CDR3 here is CASSLGLAEHF. CDR3 DNA: TGTGCCAGCTCACTGGGACTAGCTGAGCACTTC.

In DNA, the CDR3 is TGTGCCACCAGCAGACCGGGACAGGGGGCCCTCGAGCAGTACTTC. Translating it yields CATSRPGQGALEQYF. The V gene is TRBV15, the J gene TRBJ2-7; 12 nucleotides line up with TRBD1. CDR1 is LNHNV, CDR2 YYDKDF, per germline (reference sequence). Unmatched junction bases numbered 5, after V lost 2 bases and J lost 6 bases. The CDR3 sequence is 15 residues long.

The J gene is TRBJ2-2, the V gene TRBV6-6, with D perhaps TRBD1 (5 bases). CDR1 MNHNY and CDR2 SVGAGI come from the germline V gene (reference sequence). V lost 4 bases to trimming and J lost 5 bases, with 14 bases between them. The CDR3 runs to 15 residues. The CDR3 loop is CASSSTGSGTGELFF. The CDR3, as DNA: TGTGCCAGCAGTTCCACAGGTTCTGGGACCGGGGAGCTGTTTTTT.

The V gene is TRBV20-1, the J gene TRBJ2-7; D unresolved. The V end was cut by 5 bases, the J end by 5 bases, with 10 bases between. CDR3 size: 11 residues. Germline-derived CDR1 and CDR2 are DFQATT and SNEGSKA (reference sequence). CDR3 sequence: CSAQWLNEQYF. The CDR3 DNA follows: TGCAGTGCTCAGTGGTTGAACGAGCAGTACTTC.

The chain recombines TRBV19 with TRBJ1-5; maybe TRBD1 (6 bases). Trimming left V 5 bases short and J 3 bases short, with 11 bases between. Germline V gives CDR1 LNHDA, CDR2 SQIVND (reference sequence). The CDR3 sequence is 14 residues long. The CDR3 coding sequence is TGTGCCAGTAGTTCAGACAGGAACAATCAGCCCCAGCATTTT. Translated: CASSSDRNNQPQHF.

CDR3 DNA: TGTGCCAGCTCACCAACCTTTTCGGGGACAAGGACTGAAGCTTTCTTT. It yields the protein CASSPTFSGTRTEAFF. V gene TRBV18 combines with J gene TRBJ1-1; the D gene is possibly TRBD1 (6 bases). This CDR3 region has 16 residues. Germline assignment: CDR1 KGHSH and CDR2 LQKENI. The V and J ends lost 2 bases and 5 bases respectively, with 18 bases between them.